What follows are 9 T cell receptor beta chains derived from one specimen sequenced in a study of T cell responses to AZD1222 COVID-19 vaccine. Clones were read by immunoSEQ multiplex PCR, and TCRdb kept only the in-frame ones, dropping some. The sample contains 110,000 to 150,000 clones, 92% of which appear only once. Here the sequenced sample was peripheral blood, taken on day 0 of AZD1222 vaccination. The receptors derive from an adult in good health.

The rearrangement uses TRBV19 and TRBJ1-5; D possibly corresponds to TRBD1 (5 bases). The V end lost 4 bases, the J end lost 7 bases, and 17 bases lay between the germline ends. The CDR3 contains 15 residues. Germline CDR1 and CDR2: LNHDA and SQIVND (reference sequence). CDR3 sequence reads: CASSSGTVSGQPQHF. The CDR3 DNA follows: TGTGCCAGTAGTAGTGGGACGGTCTCGGGACAGCCCCAGCATTTT.

This clone occurred a few times. This rearrangement joins TRBV7-9 to TRBJ1-6; the D gene is possibly TRBD1 (6 bases). Deletions cut 5 bases from V and 10 bases from J, with 18 bases between. Looked up from germline, CDR1 is SEHNR and CDR2 is FQNEAQ (reference sequence). CDR3 length: 15 residues. The CDR3 here is CASSPFGGLNSPLHF. The CDR3 DNA is TGTGCCAGCAGCCCTTTTGGGGGCTTGAACTCACCCCTCCACTTT.

This clone was found once. This rearrangement joins TRBV7-9 to TRBJ1-6; D not resolved. CDR3 length: 16 amino acids. Germline lookup yields CDR1 SEHNR and CDR2 FQNEAQ (reference sequence). V gave up 4 bases and J gave up 4 bases, with 14 bases separating them. The DNA for the CDR3 is TGTGCCAGCAGCTCAAGAGGCGGGAATTATAATTCACCCCTCCACTTT. It is translated as CASSSRGGNYNSPLHF.

This rearrangement joins TRBV19 to TRBJ2-5; the D is unclear. V gave up 5 bases and J gave up 6 bases, with 13 bases separating them. CDR1 and CDR2 (germline): LNHDA, SQIVND (reference sequence). The CDR3 is made up of 13 amino acids. DNA for the CDR3: TGTGCCAGTAGTTCAGTCGGTGGAAAGACCCAGTACTTC. Translation: CASSSVGGKTQYF.

The chain employs TRBV7-2 and TRBJ2-7; no reliable D call. The germline gives CDR1 SGHTA, CDR2 FQGNSA. The CDR3 has 13 amino acids. V lost 1 base, J lost 8 bases, and 12 bases lay in between. The CDR3 region has the DNA TGTGCCAGCAGCTTAGGGGCCGCCGAGAAGCAGTACTTC. The encoded protein is CASSLGAAEKQYF.

This clone was seen once. The chain couples TRBV24-1 to TRBJ2-5; D perhaps matches TRBD2 (6 bases). The germline V and J ends were trimmed by 0 bases and 2 bases, with 12 bases remaining between them. Looked up from germline, CDR1 is KGHDR and CDR2 is SFDVKD. The length of the CDR3 is 16 residues. This chain's CDR3 is CATSDLRASGQETQYF. DNA for the CDR3: TGTGCCACCAGTGATTTGAGGGCCAGCGGGCAAGAGACCCAGTACTTC.

The J gene is TRBJ1-5, the V gene TRBV12-3 or TRBV12-4; possibly TRBD1 for D (5 bases). The CDR3 is 13 residues long. Trimming shortened V by 6 bases and J by 4 bases, and 10 bases separated the two germline ends. This CDR3 reads CASSLWGNQPQHF. The CDR3 coding sequence is TGTGCCAGCAGCCTCTGGGGGAATCAGCCCCAGCATTTT.

The chain employs TRBV24-1 and TRBJ1-3, with D unclear. The CDR3 runs 18 residues. CDR1 is KGHDR and CDR2 is SFDVKD in the germline V gene. V lost 5 bases and J 0 bases, leaving 19 bases between the germline ends. This chain's CDR3 is CATSGLPSGRSSGNTIYF. The CDR3 DNA sequence: TGTGCCACCAGTGGACTCCCCTCCGGGCGCAGCTCTGGAAACACCATATATTTT.

This clone was seen only once. The chain is built from TRBV6-2 or TRBV6-3 and TRBJ2-7; 11 bases align to TRBD2. The junction had 10 bases not matched to a gene; V was cut back by 5 bases and J by 4 bases. The length of the CDR3 is 16 residues. The germline V gene encodes CDR1 MNHEY and CDR2 SVGEGT. CDR3 in amino acids: CASSGYSGTSGYEQYF. Written as DNA, the CDR3 is TGTGCCAGCAGTGGGTACAGCGGGACTAGCGGTTACGAGCAGTACTTC.